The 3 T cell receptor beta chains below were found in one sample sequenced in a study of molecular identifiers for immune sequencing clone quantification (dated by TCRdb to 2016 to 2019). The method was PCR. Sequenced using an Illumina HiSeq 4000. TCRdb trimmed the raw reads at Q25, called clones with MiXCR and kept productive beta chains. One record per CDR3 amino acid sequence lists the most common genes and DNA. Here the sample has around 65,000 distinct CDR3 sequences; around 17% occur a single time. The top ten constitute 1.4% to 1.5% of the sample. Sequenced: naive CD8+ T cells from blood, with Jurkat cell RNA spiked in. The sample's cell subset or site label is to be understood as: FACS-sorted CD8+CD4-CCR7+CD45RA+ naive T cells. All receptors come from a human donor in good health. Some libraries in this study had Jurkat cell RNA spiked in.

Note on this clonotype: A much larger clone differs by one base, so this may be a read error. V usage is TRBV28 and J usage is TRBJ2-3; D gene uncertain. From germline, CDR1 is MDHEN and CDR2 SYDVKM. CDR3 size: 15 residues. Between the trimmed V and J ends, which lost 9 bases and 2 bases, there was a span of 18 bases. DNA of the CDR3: TGTGCCAGTAACCTCGGTTTGGGCAACACAGATACGCAGTATTTT. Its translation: CASNLGLGNTDTQYF.

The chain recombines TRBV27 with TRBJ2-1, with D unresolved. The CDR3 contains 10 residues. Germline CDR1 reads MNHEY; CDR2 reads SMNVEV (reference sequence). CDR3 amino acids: CGRQSDEQFF. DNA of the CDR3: TGTGGCCGCCAAAGTGATGAGCAGTTCTTC.

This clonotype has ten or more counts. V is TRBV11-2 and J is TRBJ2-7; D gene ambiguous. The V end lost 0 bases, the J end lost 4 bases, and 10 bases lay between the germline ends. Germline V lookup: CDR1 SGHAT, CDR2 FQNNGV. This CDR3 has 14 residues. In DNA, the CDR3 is TGTGCCAGCAGCTTAGAACTTGCCTCATACGAGCAGTACTTC. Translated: CASSLELASYEQYF.